The 9 T cell receptor beta chains below were found in one sample sequenced in a study of T cell clonality in common variable immunodeficiency. Assay used: immunoSEQ multiplex PCR; TCRdb lists only in-frame clones, some missing. Sampling found 55,000 or so clones, none seen once. Input material: peripheral blood mononuclear cells. The receptors were gathered from a person aged 18-70 years in good health.

This clone has only a few counts. The sequence runs out 3 residues before the end of the CDR3; the remainder is reconstructed from the germline J gene. The chain carries TRBV11-2 and TRBJ2-3; D possibly corresponds to TRBD2 (6 bases). CDR1 is SGHAT and CDR2 is FQNNGV in the germline V gene. The CDR3 is 15 amino acids. The V end was cut by 4 bases, the J end by 0 bases, with 11 bases between. This CDR3 reads CASSSLAGSTDTQYF. The DNA read from the CDR3 is TGTGCCAGCAGCTCACTGGCGGGGAGCACAGATACG.

This clone was found many times. A read error may produce the germline difference seen at one junction end. CDR3 DNA (partial): TGCGCCAGCAGTGAGTCGAGGGTAGCGGGAGCCAGAAACATT. The encoded protein is CASSESRVAGARNI. The CDR3 in full is CASSESRVAGARNIQYF. V and J are TRBV10-1 and TRBJ2-4, with 9 bases identical to TRBD2. The read ends 3 residues before the CDR3 terminus; that terminus is restored from the germline J gene. This CDR3 contains 17 residues. Germline V lookup: CDR1 WNHNN, CDR2 SYGVQD (reference sequence).

There are many counts of this clone. The CDR3 goes on 3 residues after the read ends, and that part is filled in from the germline J gene. V gene TRBV5-1 combines with J gene TRBJ2-5; D is undetermined. V was clipped by 0 bases and J by 5 bases, with 8 bases between them. CDR1 is SGHRS, CDR2 YFSETQ, per germline. CDR3 length: 13 amino acids. The CDR3 sequence is CASSLEGGETQYF. The DNA read from the CDR3 is TGCGCCAGCAGCTTGGAGGGTGGGGAGACC.

This clone appeared many times. The CDR3 end is not reached by the read, which stops 3 residues before it; the germline J gene fills it in. The chain recombines TRBV11-3 with TRBJ1-1; 10 bases align to TRBD1. CDR1 SGHNT and CDR2 YENEEA come from the germline V gene. With 6 bases clipped from V and 5 bases from J, the junction kept 3 bases outside the gene matches. The CDR3 contains 13 residues. The CDR3: CASRGQGMTEAFF. The sequenced CDR3 bases are TGTGCCAGCAGGGGACAGGGGATGACTGAA. The variable domain in full, with the rest retrieved from reference TRBV11-3 and TRBJ1-1, is EAGVVQSPRYKIIEKKQPVAFWCNPISGHNTLYWYLQNLGQGPELLIRYENEEAVDDSQLPKDRFSAERLKGVDSTLKIQPAELGDSAVYLCASRGQGMTEAFFGQGTRLTVV.

This clone showed up many times. The DNA ends 3 residues before the CDR3 does, and the rest of the CDR3 is filled in from the germline J gene. The gene calls are TRBV18 and TRBJ2-1; 9 nucleotides align to TRBD1. The V and J ends lost 6 bases and 8 bases, in that order; junction bases with no gene match: 8. Per the germline V gene, CDR1 is KGHSH and CDR2 is LQKENI. CDR3 size: 14 residues. The part of the CDR3 DNA that was read is TGTGCCAGCTCCCTCGGGACAGGGCTCGATGAG. It specifies CASSLGTGLDE. From start to end, the CDR3 is CASSLGTGLDEQFF.

This clone was seen a few times. The read finishes 3 residues shy of the CDR3 end, and the germline J gene is used to complete it. The rearrangement links TRBV19 to TRBJ1-2; D unresolved. This CDR3 has 14 amino acids. Germline-derived CDR1 and CDR2 are LNHDA and SQIVND (reference sequence). CDR3 bases read: TGTGCCAGTAGTATGGCGGGGTCCCCCTACGAC. Translation: CASSMAGSPYD. The complete CDR3 reads CASSMAGSPYDYTF.

Ten or more counts support this clone. The CDR3 goes on 3 residues after the read ends, and that part is filled in from the germline J gene. This chain joins TRBV30 and TRBJ1-4; D not certain. Trimming took 1 base from V and 4 from J, leaving 7 bases between them. The CDR3 is 13 residues long. CDR1 and CDR2 from the germline V gene are GTSNPN and SVGIG (reference sequence). CDR3 DNA (partial): TGTGCCTGGAGTGCAGGAAATAATGAAAAA. This encodes CAWSAGNNEK. Given in full, the CDR3 is CAWSAGNNEKLFF.

This clone came up many times. CDR3 sequence reads: CAISGQGADGYTF. The sequenced part of the CDR3 DNA is TGTGCCATCAGTGGACAGGGCGCGGATGGC. The chain couples TRBV10-3 to TRBJ1-2; 7 nucleotides align to TRBD1. The sequenced fragment ends 3 residues before the CDR3 boundary, so the rest is inferred from the germline J gene. Germline loops: CDR1 ENHRY, CDR2 SYGVKD. V lost 4 bases to trimming and J lost 6 bases; unmatched junction nucleotides: 5. The CDR3 spans 13 residues.

This clone appeared many times. This may be a read error, as it is one base from a much larger clone. Other DNA sequences of this sample code for an identical CDR3. The CDR3 region is CSAAGTVSNTIYF. The CDR3 bases that were read are TGCAGTGCCGCGGGGACAGTGTCAAACACA. The rearrangement uses TRBV20-1 and TRBJ1-3, with 7 bases that match TRBD1. Read data end 3 residues before the CDR3 end; the end is taken from the germline J gene. Germline assignment: CDR1 DFQATT and CDR2 SNEGSKA (reference sequence). This CDR3 spans 13 amino acids.